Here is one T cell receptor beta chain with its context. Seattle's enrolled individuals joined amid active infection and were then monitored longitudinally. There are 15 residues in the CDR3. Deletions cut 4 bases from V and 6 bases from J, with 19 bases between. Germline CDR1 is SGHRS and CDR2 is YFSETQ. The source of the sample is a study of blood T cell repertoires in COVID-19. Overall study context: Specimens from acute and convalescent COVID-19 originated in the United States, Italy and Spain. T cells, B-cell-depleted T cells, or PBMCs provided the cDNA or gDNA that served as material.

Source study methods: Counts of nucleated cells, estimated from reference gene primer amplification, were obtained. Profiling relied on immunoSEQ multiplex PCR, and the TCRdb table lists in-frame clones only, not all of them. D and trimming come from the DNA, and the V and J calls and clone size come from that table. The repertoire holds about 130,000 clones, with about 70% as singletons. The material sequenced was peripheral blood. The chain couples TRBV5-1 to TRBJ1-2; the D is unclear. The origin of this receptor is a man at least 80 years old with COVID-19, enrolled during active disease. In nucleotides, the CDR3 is TGCGCCAGCAGCCCCCCCGGGGTGGGGATCAATGGCTACACCTTC. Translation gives CASSPPGVGINGYTF.